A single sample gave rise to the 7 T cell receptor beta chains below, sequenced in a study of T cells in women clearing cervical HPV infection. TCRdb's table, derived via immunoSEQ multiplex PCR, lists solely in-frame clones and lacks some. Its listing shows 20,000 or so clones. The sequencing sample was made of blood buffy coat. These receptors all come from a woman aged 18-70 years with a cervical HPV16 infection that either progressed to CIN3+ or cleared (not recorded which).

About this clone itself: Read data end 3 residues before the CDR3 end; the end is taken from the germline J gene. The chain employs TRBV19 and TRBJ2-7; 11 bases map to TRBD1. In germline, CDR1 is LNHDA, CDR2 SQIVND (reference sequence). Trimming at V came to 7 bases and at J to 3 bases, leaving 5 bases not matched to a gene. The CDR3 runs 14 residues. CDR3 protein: CASTPGTGGYEQYF. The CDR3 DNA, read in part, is TGTGCCAGTACCCCGGGGACAGGGGGCTACGAG.

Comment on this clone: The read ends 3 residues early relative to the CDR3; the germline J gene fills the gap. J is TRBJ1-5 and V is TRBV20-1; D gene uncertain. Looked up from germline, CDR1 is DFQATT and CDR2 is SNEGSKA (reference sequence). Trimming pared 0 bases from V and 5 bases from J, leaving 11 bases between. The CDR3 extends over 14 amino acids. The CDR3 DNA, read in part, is TGCAGTGCTAGAGAGGGCAGGCCCCATCAGCCC. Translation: CSAREGRPHQP. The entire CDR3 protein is CSAREGRPHQPQHF.

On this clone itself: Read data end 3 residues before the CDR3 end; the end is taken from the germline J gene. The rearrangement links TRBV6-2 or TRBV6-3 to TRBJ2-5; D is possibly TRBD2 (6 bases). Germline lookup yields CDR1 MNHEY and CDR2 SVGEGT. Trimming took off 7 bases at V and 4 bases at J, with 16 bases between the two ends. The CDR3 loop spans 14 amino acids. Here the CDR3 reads CASNKGEEVETQYF. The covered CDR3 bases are TGTGCCAGCAACAAAGGGGAGGAAGTAGAGACC.

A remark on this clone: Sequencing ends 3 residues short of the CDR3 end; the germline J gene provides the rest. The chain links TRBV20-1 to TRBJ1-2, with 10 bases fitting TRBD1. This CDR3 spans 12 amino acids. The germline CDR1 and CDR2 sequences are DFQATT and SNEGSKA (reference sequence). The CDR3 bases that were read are TGCAGTGCCCCGACAGGGGGCGAAGGC. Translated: CSAPTGGEG. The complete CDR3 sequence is CSAPTGGEGYTF.

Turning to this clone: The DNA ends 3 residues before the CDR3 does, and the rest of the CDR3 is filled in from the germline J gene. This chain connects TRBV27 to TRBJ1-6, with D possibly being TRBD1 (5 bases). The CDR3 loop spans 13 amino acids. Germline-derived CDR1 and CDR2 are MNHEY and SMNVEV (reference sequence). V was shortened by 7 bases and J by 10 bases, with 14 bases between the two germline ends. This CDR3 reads CASTARDGSPLHF. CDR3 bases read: TGTGCCAGCACGGCCAGGGATGGATCACCC.

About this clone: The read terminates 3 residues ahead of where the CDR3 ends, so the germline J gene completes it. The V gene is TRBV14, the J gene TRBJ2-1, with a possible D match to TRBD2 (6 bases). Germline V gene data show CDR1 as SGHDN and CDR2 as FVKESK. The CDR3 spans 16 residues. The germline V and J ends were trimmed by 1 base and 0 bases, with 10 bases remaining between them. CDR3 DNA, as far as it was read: TGTGCCAGCAGCCAAGTGGGCGGGAACTCCTACAATGAG. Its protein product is CASSQVGGNSYNE. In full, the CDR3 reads CASSQVGGNSYNEQFF.

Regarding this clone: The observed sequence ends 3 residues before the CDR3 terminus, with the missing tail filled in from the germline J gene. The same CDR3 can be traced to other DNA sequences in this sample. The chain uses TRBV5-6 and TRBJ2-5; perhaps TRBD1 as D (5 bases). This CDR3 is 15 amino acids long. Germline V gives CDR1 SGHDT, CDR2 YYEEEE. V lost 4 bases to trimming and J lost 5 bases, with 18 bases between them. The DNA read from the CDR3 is TGTGCCAGCAGCCTGGTTAGGGGAATCATGGAGACC. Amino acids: CASSLVRGIMET. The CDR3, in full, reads CASSLVRGIMETQYF.